This entry describes one T cell receptor (beta chain). Its antigen has not been determined. Base qualities are not recorded, but no much larger clone differs from it by a single base. One collaborating source in Seattle enrolled patients during active infection and followed them longitudinally through the course of disease. Whole blood was collected in K2EDTA tubes by collaborating institutions according to the institutions' own protocols. For TCRbeta analysis, collaborators shipped samples in one of three forms: frozen whole blood, isolated PBMCs, or DNA extracted from either of those sample types. TCRbeta CDR3 regions were amplified from genomic DNA using the immunoSEQ Assay, a bias-controlled multiplex PCR. The study's own analysis went as follows. Nucleated cell counts per sample were estimated from amplification of reference gene primers within the assay. To quantify the absolute abundance of each unique TCRbeta CDR3 rearrangement, sequence reads were collapsed and filtered. For each sample, productive Simpson clonality was calculated by taking the square root of Simpson's diversity index across productive rearrangements. Held by TCRdb, this immuneACCESS table contains in-frame sequences only and omits some clones. Under half of the omission traces to an unresolved V gene where checked; the cause of the rest is unknown. The D gene and trimming were derived from the DNA, and the V and J assignments and clone size from that table. The sample table records 250,000 or so clones; about 87% of these occur just once. The ten largest clonotypes hold around 5.1% of the sample.

According to the germline V gene, CDR1 reads SQVTM and CDR2 reads ANQGSEA. V sheds 4 bases and J sheds 1 base, leaving 22 bases between their ends. The CDR3 contains 17 residues, cysteine and phenylalanine counted. The sequence is cut down to CDR3 DNA, 51 bases in frame from base 1. The data are from a study of blood T cell repertoires in COVID-19 (dated by TCRdb to 2018 to 2021). Background on the whole study: The collaborator samples originated in the United States, Italy and Spain and spanned the acute and convalescent phases of COVID-19. The prospective study material was composed of cDNA or gDNA derived from T cells, B-cell-depleted T cells, or PBMCs. Deeply sampled blood TCRbeta repertoires from subjects exposed to, actively infected with, or recovered from COVID-19 were included in the dataset. The repertoires were made available in a free public database intended to serve as a resource for research on the immune response to SARS-CoV-2. Samples were obtained from the ongoing ImmuneRACE study (first 160 participants) and from 1,000 to 1,500 subjects provided by 6 global collaborators. The sample metadata nearly always contained a de-identified subject ID, COVID-19 status, age in years and sex. Where available, HLA class I and class II types were obtained from metadata supplied by the sample provider rather than from assay-based typing. Study-wide conclusions, independent of this receptor: How much clinical and demographic metadata was included differed by source and by participant, and the metadata was provided uncurated.

Sequences were obtained from peripheral blood. The sequence derives from a woman aged 55-69 years with COVID-19, enrolled during active disease. The chain employs TRBV29-1 and TRBJ1-1, and perhaps TRBD1 as D gene, on 5 matching bases. The CDR3 in this case is CSVAWLGGVTGNTEAFF. The DNA sequence is as follows: TGCAGCGTTGCCTGGTTGGGGGGGGTGACTGGGAACACTGAAGCTTTCTTT.